This TCR beta chain was found in a study of cytomegalovirus exposure and HLA in healthy donors. On the study more broadly: Membership in the Caucasian-associated ancestry cluster was found for around four fifths of about 430 genotyped donors. Points from the study as a whole: In a later analysis, TCR beta V- and J-gene trimming was associated with a missense DCLRE1C variant. Productive rates of about 87% or about 30% were seen for most TCR beta V segments in an earlier analysis. Researchers reported from a later analysis that most CMV-associated TCR beta chains appeared HLA-restricted.

This CDR3 has 13 amino acids. Germline assignment: CDR1 LGHNT and CDR2 FRNRAP. The V gene lost 6 bases and the J gene lost 9 bases, with 17 bases spanning the gap. As for this clone: The antigen remains undetermined.

With 60 Vbeta and 13 Jbeta primers, the PCR was carried out. Method: immunoSEQ multiplex PCR; TCRdb's copy keeps in-frame clones and lacks some. This table lists 200,000 or so clones. Sequenced: PBMCs. The source is a boy younger than 18 in good health and CMV-seronegative. The gene calls are TRBV12-5 and TRBJ1-2; possible D gene TRBD1, 6 bases. The CDR3 DNA reads as TGTGCTAGTGGCCTCGGTACAGGGATGAGCTACACCTTC. Its protein is CASGLGTGMSYTF.